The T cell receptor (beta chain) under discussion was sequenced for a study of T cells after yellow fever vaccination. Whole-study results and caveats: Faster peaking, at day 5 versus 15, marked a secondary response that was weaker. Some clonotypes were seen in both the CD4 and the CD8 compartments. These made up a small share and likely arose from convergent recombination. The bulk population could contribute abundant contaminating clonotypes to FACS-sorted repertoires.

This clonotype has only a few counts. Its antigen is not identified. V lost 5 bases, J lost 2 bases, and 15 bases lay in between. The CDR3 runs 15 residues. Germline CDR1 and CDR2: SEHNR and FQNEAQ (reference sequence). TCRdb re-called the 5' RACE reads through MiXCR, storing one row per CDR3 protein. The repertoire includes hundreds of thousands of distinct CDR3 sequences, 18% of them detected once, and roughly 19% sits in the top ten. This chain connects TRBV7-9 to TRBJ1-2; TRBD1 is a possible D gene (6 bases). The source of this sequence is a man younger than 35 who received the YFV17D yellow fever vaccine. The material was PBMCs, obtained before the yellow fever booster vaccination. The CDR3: CASSPEDSLNYGYTF. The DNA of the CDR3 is TGTGCCAGCAGCCCAGAGGACAGCCTAAACTATGGCTACACCTTC.